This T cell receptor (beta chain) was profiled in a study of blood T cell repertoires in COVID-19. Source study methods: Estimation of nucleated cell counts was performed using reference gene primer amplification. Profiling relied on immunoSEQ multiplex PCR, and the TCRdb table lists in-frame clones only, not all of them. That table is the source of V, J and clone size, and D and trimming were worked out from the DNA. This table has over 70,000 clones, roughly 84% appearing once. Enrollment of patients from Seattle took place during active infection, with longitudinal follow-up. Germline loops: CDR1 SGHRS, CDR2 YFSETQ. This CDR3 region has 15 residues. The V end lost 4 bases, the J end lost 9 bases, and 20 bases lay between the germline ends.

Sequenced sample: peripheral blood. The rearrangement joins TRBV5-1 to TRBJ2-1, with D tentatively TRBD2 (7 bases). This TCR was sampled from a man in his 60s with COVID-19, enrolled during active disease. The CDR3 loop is CASSLGEGGRVEQFF. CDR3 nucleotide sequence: TGCGCCAGCAGCCTGGGGGAGGGGGGGCGTGTTGAGCAGTTCTTC. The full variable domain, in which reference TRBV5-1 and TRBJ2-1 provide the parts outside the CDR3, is KAGVTQTPRYLIKTRGQQVTLSCSPISGHRSVSWYQQTPGQGLQFLFEYFSETQRNKGNFPGRFSGRQFSNSRSEMNVSTLELGDSALYLCASSLGEGGRVEQFFGPGTRLTVL.